The clone carrying this TCR beta chain was counted a single time. The data derive from a study of TIL therapy for anti-PD-1-resistant metastatic lung cancer. This CDR3 region has 14 residues. Trimming stripped 2 bases from V and 8 bases from J, with 15 bases between. Germline CDR1 is WNHNN and CDR2 is SYGVQD (reference sequence). The immunoSEQ assay was v3. Data came from immunoSEQ multiplex PCR; TCRdb stores just in-frame clones and leaves some out. The repertoire consists of about 60,000 clones, with over 75% occurring once and the leading ten covering just over 2.5%. Specified time point: pre-treatment sample, taken before nivolumab and TIL therapy.

The receptor was derived from a person between 25 and 80 years old with non-small cell lung cancer. The gene calls are TRBV10-1 and TRBJ2-5; D possibly corresponds to TRBD2 (6 bases). The sequencing here drew on blood, taken at baseline. CDR3 in DNA: TGCGCCAGCAGTGAGCGGGAGACTAGTAGTACCCAGTACTTC. Protein: CASSERETSSTQYF.